A single sample gave rise to the 3 T cell receptor beta chains below, sequenced in a study of beta chain features in type 1 diabetes. Study-wide results and caveats: In all four CD4+ subsets, TCRB CDR3 length was significantly, moderately reduced in type 1 diabetes.

These TCRs are of unknown antigen specificity. Every isolated RNA sample was fully reverse transcribed, so sequencing captured expressed TCRB transcripts. The data were produced by immunoSEQ multiplex PCR, yet TCRdb's version contains in-frame clones alone and is incomplete. The sample shows almost 350,000 clones, roughly 8.8% of them seen only once. Sequencing was performed on central memory CD4+ T cells from blood. All receptors come from a man aged 25 to 45 with type 1 diabetes.

The chain carries TRBV9 and TRBJ1-6; unclear D gene. The germline gives CDR1 SGDLS, CDR2 YYNGEE. V gave up 4 bases and J gave up 10 bases, with 21 bases separating them. The CDR3 length is 16 residues. CDR3 nucleotides: TGTGCCAGCAGCCCAACCCCCGGAACGGCGGGATCACCCCTCCACTTT. It codes for CASSPTPGTAGSPLHF.

The chain is built from TRBV7-2 and TRBJ1-1; perhaps TRBD1 as D (6 bases). V was cut by 1 base and J by 10 bases, with 13 bases left in between. In germline, CDR1 is SGHTA, CDR2 FQGNSA. This CDR3 comprises 13 residues. The CDR3 DNA reads TGTGCCAGCAGCTTAGGACAGGAAGGATTAGCTTTCTTT. Protein: CASSLGQEGLAFF.

This clone showed up just a few times. The CDR3 DNA follows: TGTGCCAGCAGCCCGGACGGCCAAGTCAATCAGCCCCAGCATTTT. Translated, it gives CASSPDGQVNQPQHF. This sequence joins TRBV7-9 and TRBJ1-5; D remains unclear. Trimming pared 5 bases from V and 3 bases from J, leaving 14 bases between. Germline V lookup: CDR1 SEHNR, CDR2 FQNEAQ (reference sequence). CDR3 size: 15 residues.